The clone carrying this TCR beta chain came up once. This entry comes from a study of blood T cell repertoires in COVID-19. The germline V and J ends were trimmed by 5 bases and 8 bases, with 15 bases remaining between them. Germline assignment: CDR1 SGHTA and CDR2 FQGTGA. The CDR3 has 13 amino acids. Assay used: immunoSEQ multiplex PCR; TCRdb lists only in-frame clones, some missing. The sample lists about 270,000 clones, about 88% occurring once. Sequenced sample: PBMCs or T cells enriched from blood (not recorded which). The rearrangement joins TRBV7-3 to TRBJ1-2; no firm D call. This clonotype originated in a woman aged 55-70 years in a cohort exposed to, infected with or recovered from COVID-19 (not recorded which). The CDR3 sequence is CASSSGPLGGYTF. The CDR3 DNA reads as TGTGCCAGCAGCAGTGGGCCTCTTGGGGGCTACACCTTC. Full variable domain (outside the CDR3, taken from reference TRBV7-3 and TRBJ1-2): GAGVSQTPSNKVTEKGKYVELRCDPISGHTALYWYRQSLGQGPEFLIYFQGTGAADDSGLPNDRFFAVRPEGSVSTLKIQRTERGDSAVYLCASSSGPLGGYTFGSGTRLTVV.